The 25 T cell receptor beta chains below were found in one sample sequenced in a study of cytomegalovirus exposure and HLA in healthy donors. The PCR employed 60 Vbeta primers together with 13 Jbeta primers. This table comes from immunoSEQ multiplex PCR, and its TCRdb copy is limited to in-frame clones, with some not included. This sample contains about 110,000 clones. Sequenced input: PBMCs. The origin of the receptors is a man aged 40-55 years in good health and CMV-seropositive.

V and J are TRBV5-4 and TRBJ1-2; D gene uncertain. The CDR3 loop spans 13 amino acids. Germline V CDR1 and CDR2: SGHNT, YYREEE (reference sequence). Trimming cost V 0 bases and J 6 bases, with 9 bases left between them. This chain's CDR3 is CASSLAQDDGYTF. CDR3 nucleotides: TGTGCCAGCAGCTTGGCCCAGGATGATGGCTACACCTTC.

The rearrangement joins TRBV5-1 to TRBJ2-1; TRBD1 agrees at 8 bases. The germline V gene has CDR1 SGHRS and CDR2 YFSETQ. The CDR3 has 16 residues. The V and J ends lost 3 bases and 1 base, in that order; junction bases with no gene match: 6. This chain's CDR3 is CASSWEQGVSYNEQFF. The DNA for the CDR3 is TGCGCCAGCAGCTGGGAACAGGGGGTTTCCTACAATGAGCAGTTCTTC.

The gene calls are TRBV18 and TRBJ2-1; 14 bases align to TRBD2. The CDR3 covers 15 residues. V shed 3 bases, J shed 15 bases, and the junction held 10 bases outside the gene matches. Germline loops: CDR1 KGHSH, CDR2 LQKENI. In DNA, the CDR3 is TGTGCCAGCTCACCGAGACTAGCGGGAGGGAACCTATGGTTCTTC. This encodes CASSPRLAGGNLWFF. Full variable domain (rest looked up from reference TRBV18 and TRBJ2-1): NAGVMQNPRHLVRRRGQEARLRCSPMKGHSHVYWYRQLPEEGLKFMVYLQKENIIDESGMPKERFSAEFPKEGPSILRIQQVVRGDSAAYFCASSPRLAGGNLWFFGPGTRLTVL.

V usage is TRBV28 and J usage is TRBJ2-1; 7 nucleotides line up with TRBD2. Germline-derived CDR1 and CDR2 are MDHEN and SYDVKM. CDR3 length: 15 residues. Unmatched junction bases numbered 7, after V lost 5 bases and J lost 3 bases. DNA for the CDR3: TGTGCCAGCAGTAAACCGGGACTACGCTACAATGAGCAGTTCTTC. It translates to CASSKPGLRYNEQFF.

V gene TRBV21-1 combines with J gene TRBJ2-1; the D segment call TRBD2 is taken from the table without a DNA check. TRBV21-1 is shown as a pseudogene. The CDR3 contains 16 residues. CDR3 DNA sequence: TGTGCCAGCACCAGCTCCGGGAATCCCTACTACAATGAGCAGTTCTTC. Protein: CASTSSGNPYYNEQFF.

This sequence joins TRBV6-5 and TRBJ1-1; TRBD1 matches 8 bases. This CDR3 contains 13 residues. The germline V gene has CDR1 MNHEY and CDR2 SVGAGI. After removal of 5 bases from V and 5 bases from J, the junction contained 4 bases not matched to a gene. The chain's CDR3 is CASSPTGGTEAFF. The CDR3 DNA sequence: TGTGCCAGCAGTCCAACAGGGGGGACTGAAGCTTTCTTT.

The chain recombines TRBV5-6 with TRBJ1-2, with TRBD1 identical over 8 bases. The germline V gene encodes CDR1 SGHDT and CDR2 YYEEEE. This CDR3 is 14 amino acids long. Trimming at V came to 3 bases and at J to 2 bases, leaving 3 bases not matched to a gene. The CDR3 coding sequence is TGTGCCAGCAGCTCCTGGACAGGGAACTATGGCTACACCTTC. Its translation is CASSSWTGNYGYTF.

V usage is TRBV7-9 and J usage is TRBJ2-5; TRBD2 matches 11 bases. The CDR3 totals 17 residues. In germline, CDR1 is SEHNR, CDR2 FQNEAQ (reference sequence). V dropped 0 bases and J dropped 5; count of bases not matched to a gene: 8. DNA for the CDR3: TGTGCCAGCAGCTTAGCGAGCACTAGCGGGAGCCAGGAGACCCAGTACTTC. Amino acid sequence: CASSLASTSGSQETQYF.

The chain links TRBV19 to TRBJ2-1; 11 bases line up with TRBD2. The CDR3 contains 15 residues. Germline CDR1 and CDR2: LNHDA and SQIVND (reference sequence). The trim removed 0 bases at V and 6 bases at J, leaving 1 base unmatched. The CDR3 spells CASSIDLAGGNEQFF. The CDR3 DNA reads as TGTGCCAGTAGTATAGATCTAGCGGGAGGCAATGAGCAGTTCTTC.

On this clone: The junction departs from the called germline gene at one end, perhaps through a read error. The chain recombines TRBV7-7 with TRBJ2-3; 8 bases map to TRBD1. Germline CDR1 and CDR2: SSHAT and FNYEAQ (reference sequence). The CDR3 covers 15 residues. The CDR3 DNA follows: TGTGCTAGCAGCGAAAAGACAGGGGACTTTCCACCGCAGTATTTT. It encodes CASSEKTGDFPPQYF.

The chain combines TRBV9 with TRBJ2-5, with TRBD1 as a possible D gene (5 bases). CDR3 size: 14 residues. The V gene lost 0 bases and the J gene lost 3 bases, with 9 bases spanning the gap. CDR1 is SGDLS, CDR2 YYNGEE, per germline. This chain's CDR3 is CASSVGVREETQYF. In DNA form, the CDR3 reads TGTGCCAGCAGCGTAGGAGTCAGGGAAGAGACCCAGTACTTC.

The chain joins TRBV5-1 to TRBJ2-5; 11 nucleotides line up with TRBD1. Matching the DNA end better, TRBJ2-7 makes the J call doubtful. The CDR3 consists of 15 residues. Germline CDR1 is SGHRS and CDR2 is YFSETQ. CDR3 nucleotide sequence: TGCGCCAGCAGCTTGGCGGGACAGGGGGCCTACGAGCAGTACTTC. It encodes CASSLAGQGAYEQYF.

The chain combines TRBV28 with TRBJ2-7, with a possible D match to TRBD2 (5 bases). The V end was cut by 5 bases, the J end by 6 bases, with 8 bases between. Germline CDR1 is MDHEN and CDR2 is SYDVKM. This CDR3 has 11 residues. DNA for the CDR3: TGTGCCAGCAGTACGGAGGTCGAGCAGTACTTC. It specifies CASSTEVEQYF.

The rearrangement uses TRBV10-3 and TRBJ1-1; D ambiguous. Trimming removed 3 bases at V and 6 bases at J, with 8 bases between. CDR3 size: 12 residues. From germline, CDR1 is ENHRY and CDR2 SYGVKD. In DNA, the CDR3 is TGTGCCATCAGTGATCGTGGCCCTGAAGCTTTCTTT. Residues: CAISDRGPEAFF.

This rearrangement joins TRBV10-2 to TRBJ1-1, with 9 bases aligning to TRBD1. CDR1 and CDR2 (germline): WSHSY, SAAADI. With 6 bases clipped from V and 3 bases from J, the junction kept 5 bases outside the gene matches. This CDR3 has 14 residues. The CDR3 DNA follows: TGCGCCAGCAGCCACAGGGGGCTGGACACTGAAGCTTTCTTT. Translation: CASSHRGLDTEAFF.

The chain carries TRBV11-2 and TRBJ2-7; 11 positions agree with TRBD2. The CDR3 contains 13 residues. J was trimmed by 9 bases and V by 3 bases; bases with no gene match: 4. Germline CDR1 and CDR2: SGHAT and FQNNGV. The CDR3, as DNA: TGTGCCAGCAGCTTGGGGACTAGCGGAGGGCAGTACTTC. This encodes CASSLGTSGGQYF.

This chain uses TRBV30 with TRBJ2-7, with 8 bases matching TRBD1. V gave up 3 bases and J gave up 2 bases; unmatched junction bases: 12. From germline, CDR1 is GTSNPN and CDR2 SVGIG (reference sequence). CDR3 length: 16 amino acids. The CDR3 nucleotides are TGTGCCTGGAGCCTCAGGCCGGGACAGGTAGCCTACGAGCAGTACTTC. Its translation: CAWSLRPGQVAYEQYF.

The CDR3 nucleotides are TGTGCCAGCAGCTTAGAGACAGGGGGCGCAGAGGGCTACACCTTC. Residues: CASSLETGGAEGYTF. The chain is built from TRBV7-9 and TRBJ1-2; 10 bases map to TRBD1. Trimming took 1 base from V and 8 from J; bases not matched to a gene: 7. Looked up from germline, CDR1 is SEHNR and CDR2 is FQNEAQ (reference sequence). The CDR3 has 15 amino acids.

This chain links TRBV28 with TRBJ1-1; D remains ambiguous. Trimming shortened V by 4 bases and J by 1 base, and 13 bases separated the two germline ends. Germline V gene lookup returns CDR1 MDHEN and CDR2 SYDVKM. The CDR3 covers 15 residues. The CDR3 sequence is CASSSDGGKNTEAFF. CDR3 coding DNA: TGTGCCAGCAGTTCAGACGGAGGAAAGAACACTGAAGCTTTCTTT. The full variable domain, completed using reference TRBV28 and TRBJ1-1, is DVKVTQSSRYLVKRTGEKVFLECVQDMDHENMFWYRQDPGLGLRLIYFSYDVKMKEKGDIPEGYSVSREKKERFSLILESASTNQTSMYLCASSSDGGKNTEAFFGQGTRLTVV.

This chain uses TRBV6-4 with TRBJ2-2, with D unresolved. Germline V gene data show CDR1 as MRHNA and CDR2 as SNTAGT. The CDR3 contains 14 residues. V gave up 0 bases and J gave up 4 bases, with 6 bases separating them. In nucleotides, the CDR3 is TGTGCCAGCAGTGACTCTGGCACCACCGGGGAGCTGTTTTTT. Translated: CASSDSGTTGELFF.

CDR3 in amino acids: CASSLAELFYLVPDTQYF. CDR3 sequence (DNA): TGTGCCAGCAGTTTGGCGGAGCTTTTTTATTTAGTCCCAGATACGCAGTATTTT. This chain uses TRBV27 with TRBJ2-3; D is undetermined. Germline V lookup: CDR1 MNHEY, CDR2 SMNVEV (reference sequence). The CDR3 runs 18 residues. Trimming cost V 3 bases and J 4 bases, with 23 bases left between them.

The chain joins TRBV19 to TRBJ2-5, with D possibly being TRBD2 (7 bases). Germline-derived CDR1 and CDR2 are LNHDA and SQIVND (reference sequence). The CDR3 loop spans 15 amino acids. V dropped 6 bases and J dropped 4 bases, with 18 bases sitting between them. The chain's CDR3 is CASRARQGGGETQYF. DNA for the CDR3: TGTGCCAGTAGGGCCCGGCAGGGAGGGGGAGAGACCCAGTACTTC.

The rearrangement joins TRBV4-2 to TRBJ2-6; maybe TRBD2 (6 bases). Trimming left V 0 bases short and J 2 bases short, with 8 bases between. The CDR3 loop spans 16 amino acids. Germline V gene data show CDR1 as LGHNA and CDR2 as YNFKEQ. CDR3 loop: CASSQEGGAGANVLTF. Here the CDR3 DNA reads TGTGCCAGCAGCCAAGAAGGAGGGGCTGGGGCCAACGTCCTGACTTTC.

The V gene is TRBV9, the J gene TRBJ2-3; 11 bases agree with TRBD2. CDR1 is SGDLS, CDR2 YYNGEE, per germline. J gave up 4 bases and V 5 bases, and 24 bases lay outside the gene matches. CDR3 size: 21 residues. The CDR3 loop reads CASSPKPQGTSGRVGSDTQYF. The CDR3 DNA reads TGTGCCAGCAGTCCTAAACCTCAGGGAACTAGCGGGAGAGTGGGTTCAGATACGCAGTATTTT.

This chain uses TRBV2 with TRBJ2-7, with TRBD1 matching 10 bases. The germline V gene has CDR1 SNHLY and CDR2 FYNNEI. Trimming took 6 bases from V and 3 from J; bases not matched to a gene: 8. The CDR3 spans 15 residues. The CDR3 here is CASRTGQGGDYEQYF. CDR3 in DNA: TGTGCCAGCAGGACCGGACAGGGGGGAGACTACGAGCAGTACTTC.